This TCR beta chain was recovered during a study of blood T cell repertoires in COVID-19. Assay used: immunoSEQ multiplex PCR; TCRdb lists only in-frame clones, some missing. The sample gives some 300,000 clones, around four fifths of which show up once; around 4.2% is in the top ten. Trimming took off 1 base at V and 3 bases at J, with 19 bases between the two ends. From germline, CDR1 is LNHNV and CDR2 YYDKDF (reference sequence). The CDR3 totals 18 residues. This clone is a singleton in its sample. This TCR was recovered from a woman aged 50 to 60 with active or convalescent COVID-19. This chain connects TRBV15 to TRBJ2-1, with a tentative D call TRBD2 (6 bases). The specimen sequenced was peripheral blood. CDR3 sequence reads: CATSRGGARGGFYNEQFF. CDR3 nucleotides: TGTGCCACCAGCAGAGGAGGGGCGAGGGGAGGATTCTACAATGAGCAGTTCTTC.